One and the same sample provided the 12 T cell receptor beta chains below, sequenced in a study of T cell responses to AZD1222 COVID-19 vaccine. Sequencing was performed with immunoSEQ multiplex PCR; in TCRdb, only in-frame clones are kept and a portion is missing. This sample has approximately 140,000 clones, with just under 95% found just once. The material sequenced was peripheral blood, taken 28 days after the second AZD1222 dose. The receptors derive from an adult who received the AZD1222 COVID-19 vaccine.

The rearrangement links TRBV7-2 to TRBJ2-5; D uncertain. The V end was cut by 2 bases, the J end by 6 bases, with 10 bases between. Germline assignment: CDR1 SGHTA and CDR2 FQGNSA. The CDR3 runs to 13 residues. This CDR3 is CASSLNSLQTQYF. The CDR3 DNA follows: TGTGCCAGCAGCTTAAACTCCCTTCAGACCCAGTACTTC.

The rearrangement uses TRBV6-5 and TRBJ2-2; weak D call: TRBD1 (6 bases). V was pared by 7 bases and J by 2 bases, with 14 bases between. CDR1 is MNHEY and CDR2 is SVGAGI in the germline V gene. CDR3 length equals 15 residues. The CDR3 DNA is TGTGCCAGCACTTGGCAGGGGAGTAACACCGGGGAGCTGTTTTTT. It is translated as CASTWQGSNTGELFF.

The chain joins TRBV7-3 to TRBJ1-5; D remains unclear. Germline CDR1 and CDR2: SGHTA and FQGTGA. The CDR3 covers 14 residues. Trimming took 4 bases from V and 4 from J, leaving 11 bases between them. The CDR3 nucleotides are TGTGCCAGCAGCTACCGACGGGAAAATCAGCCCCAGCATTTT. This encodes CASSYRRENQPQHF.

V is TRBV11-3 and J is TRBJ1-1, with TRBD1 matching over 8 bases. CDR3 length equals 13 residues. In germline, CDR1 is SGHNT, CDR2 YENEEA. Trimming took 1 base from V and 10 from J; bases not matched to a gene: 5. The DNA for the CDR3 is TGTGCCAGCAGCTTAGCTGCAACAGGGGGAGCTTTCTTT. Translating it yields CASSLAATGGAFF.

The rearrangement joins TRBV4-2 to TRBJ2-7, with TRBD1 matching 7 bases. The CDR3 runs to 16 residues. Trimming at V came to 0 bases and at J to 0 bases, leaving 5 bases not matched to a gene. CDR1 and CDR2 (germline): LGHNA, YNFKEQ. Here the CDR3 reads CASSQDMDRHSYEQYF. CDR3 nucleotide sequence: TGTGCCAGCAGCCAAGATATGGACAGGCACTCCTACGAGCAGTACTTC.

CDR3 sequence: CATSPRGESTEAFF. For the CDR3, the DNA is TGTGCCACCAGCCCACGGGGGGAATCCACTGAAGCTTTCTTT. This sequence joins TRBV24-1 and TRBJ1-1; D perhaps matches TRBD1 (5 bases). CDR1 is KGHDR and CDR2 is SFDVKD in the germline V gene. The CDR3 runs 14 residues. V dropped 7 bases and J dropped 4 bases, with 15 bases sitting between them.

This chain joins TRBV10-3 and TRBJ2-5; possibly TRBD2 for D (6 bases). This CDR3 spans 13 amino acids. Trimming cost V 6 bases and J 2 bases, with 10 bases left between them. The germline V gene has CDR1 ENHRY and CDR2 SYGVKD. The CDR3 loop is CAISRSGQETQYF. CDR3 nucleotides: TGTGCCATCAGCCGAAGCGGGCAAGAGACCCAGTACTTC.

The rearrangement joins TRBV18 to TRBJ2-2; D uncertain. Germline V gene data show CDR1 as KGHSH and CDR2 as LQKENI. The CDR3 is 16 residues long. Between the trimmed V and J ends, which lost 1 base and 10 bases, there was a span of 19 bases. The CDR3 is CASSPLGINQFAELFF. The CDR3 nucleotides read TGTGCCAGCTCACCACTAGGGATTAACCAGTTCGCGGAGCTGTTTTTT.

CDR3 in DNA: TGTGCCAGCAGCGTAGGGACAGGCGGTAGCACAGATACGCAGTATTTT. Translation: CASSVGTGGSTDTQYF. This chain connects TRBV9 to TRBJ2-3; TRBD1 matches 7 bases. CDR3 length equals 16 residues. Looked up from germline, CDR1 is SGDLS and CDR2 is YYNGEE. Germline trimming cut 0 bases from V and 0 bases from J; bases unmatched to any gene: 4.

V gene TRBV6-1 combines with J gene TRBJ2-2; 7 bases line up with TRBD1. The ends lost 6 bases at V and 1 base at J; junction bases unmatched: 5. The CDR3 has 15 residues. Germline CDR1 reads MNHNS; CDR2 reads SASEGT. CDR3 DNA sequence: TGTGCCAGCAGCAAGAGACAGGGGAACACCGGGGAGCTGTTTTTT. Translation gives CASSKRQGNTGELFF.

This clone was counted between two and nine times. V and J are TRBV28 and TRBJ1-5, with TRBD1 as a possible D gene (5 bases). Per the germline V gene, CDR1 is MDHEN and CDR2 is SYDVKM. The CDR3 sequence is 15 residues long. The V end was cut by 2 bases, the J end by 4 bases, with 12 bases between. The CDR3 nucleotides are TGTGCCAGCAGTTTACCCCGGGGCACAAATCAGCCCCAGCATTTT. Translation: CASSLPRGTNQPQHF.

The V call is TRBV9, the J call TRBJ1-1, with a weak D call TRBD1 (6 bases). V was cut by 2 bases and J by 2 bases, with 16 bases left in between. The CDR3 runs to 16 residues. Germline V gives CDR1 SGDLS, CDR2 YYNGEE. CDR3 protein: CASSVHWGAINTEAFF. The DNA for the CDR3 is TGTGCCAGCAGCGTCCATTGGGGGGCGATAAACACTGAAGCTTTCTTT.